Here is one T cell receptor beta chain with its context. This record comes from a study of blood T cell repertoires in COVID-19. Study overall: Sources were T cells, B-cell-depleted T cells, or PBMCs; the material itself was cDNA or gDNA.

The authors' processing: Researchers report that nucleated cell counts were estimated from reference gene primer amplification. Profiling relied on immunoSEQ multiplex PCR, and the TCRdb table lists in-frame clones only, not all of them. D and trimming come from the DNA, and the V and J calls and clone size come from that table. Among about 210,000 clones, roughly four fifths were seen once, and the ten largest hold about 4.8%. The Seattle patients, enrolled during active infection, were followed longitudinally. This TCR came from a woman in her 70s with COVID-19, enrolled during active disease. The source material was peripheral blood.

The CDR3 protein is CASSFSRQVKNEKLFF. The CDR3 nucleotides read TGTGCCAGCAGTTTTTCCCGACAGGTTAAAAATGAAAAACTGTTTTTT. V usage is TRBV28 and J usage is TRBJ1-4, with D possibly being TRBD1 (6 bases). CDR1 is MDHEN and CDR2 is SYDVKM in the germline V gene. This CDR3 has 16 residues. Deletions cut 3 bases from V and 5 bases from J, with 16 bases between.